This is a list of T cell receptor beta chains from one sample in a study of blood T cell repertoires in COVID-19. Here immunoSEQ multiplex PCR was the method, and the copy in TCRdb shows in-frame clones only, minus some. Of more than 300,000 clones in the sample, more than 75% were seen once. Sequenced: peripheral blood. The receptor source for this set is a woman in her forties or fifties with acute or convalescent COVID-19. CDR3s include the opening cysteine and the closing phenylalanine or tryptophan. Fields, in order: J gene, clone size, V gene, D gene, CDR3 DNA, CDR3 protein. The D gene is left open where the match is weak. Some rows have no size entry. The others give once, few or many, or a class for an expanded clone.

>TRBJ2-3|once|TRBV7-3|NA
TGTGCCAGCAGCTTGTATAGGGGGAACACAGATACGCAGTATTTT
CASSLYRGNTDTQYF
>TRBJ2-3|NA|TRBV7-9|TRBD2
TGTGCCAGCAGCACAACTAGCGGGAGGATTTACACAGATACGCAGTATTTT
CASSTTSGRIYTDTQYF
>TRBJ1-2|NA|TRBV6-2/TRBV6-3|TRBD1
TGTGCCAGCAGTTACAATCAGCGGACAGGGTATGGCTACACCTTC
CASSYNQRTGYGYTF
>TRBJ2-7|NA|TRBV19|TRBD2
TGTGCCAGTAGCGGGAGGTTTTACGAGCAGTACTTC
CASSGRFYEQYF
>TRBJ2-1|NA|TRBV5-4|TRBD1
TGTGCCAGCAGCTTGGTGGACAGGTTATACAATGAGCAGTTCTTC
CASSLVDRLYNEQFF
>TRBJ2-1|NA|TRBV7-3|TRBD2
TGTGCCAGCAGCTGGGGACTAGCGGGAGGGGTCGGTGAGCAGTTCTTC
CASSWGLAGGVGEQFF
>TRBJ2-2|few|TRBV28|TRBD1
TGTGCCAGCAGTTTACGCTCTATCAGGGGGCCGAGCACCGGGGAGCTGTTTTTT
CASSLRSIRGPSTGELFF
>TRBJ1-5|NA|TRBV3-1/TRBV3-2|NA
TGTGCCAGCAGCCGGAGCATTAGTCAGCCCCAGCATTTT
CASSRSISQPQHF
>TRBJ1-2|NA|TRBV13|NA
TGTGCCAGCAGCTTAGGCCCCGGCACGCGGGGCCCGGGCTACACCTTC
CASSLGPGTRGPGYTF
>TRBJ2-1|NA|TRBV10-3|TRBD2
TGTGCCATCAGCCCTTCTAGCGGGAGGGGCGAGAAGCTCAATGAGCAGTTCTTC
CAISPSSGRGEKLNEQFF
>TRBJ2-5|NA|TRBV29-1|NA
TGCAGCGCGTACAGGACGCAGACCCAGTACTTC
CSAYRTQTQYF
>TRBJ2-1|NA|TRBV9|TRBD2
TGTGCCAGCAGCCCCCCTGGGGGGACTAGCGAGAGCTCCTACAATGAGCAGTTCTTC
CASSPPGGTSESSYNEQFF
>TRBJ1-4|NA|TRBV7-2|NA
TGTGCCAGCAGCTTAGCCGGTACAACTAATGAAAAACTGTTTTTT
CASSLAGTTNEKLFF
>TRBJ1-5|few|TRBV4-1|NA
TGCGCTTCAGGGGCATTGGGTCAGCCCCAGCATTTT
CASGALGQPQHF
>TRBJ1-4|NA|TRBV20-1|NA
TGCAGTGCCCCGCGTGGGGGGAGGCTGTTTTTT
CSAPRGGRLFF
>TRBJ2-5|NA|TRBV29-1|NA
TGCAGCCATGTGGTCGGAGAGACCCAGTACTTC
CSHVVGETQYF
>TRBJ2-7|NA|TRBV9|NA
TGTGCCAGCAGCGTATTTAGCGGCGAGCAGTACTTC
CASSVFSGEQYF
>TRBJ2-7|NA|TRBV2|NA
TGTGCCAGCAGGCTGCCTTGGCAGCAGTACTTC
CASRLPWQQYF
>TRBJ2-5|NA|TRBV20-1|NA
TGCAGTGCTAGTAAGTCAGTCCAAGAGACCCAGTACTTC
CSASKSVQETQYF
>TRBJ1-2|NA|TRBV27|NA
TGTGCCAGCAGTTTATCGGTGGCTCAAGCTAACTATGGCTACACCTTC
CASSLSVAQANYGYTF
>TRBJ2-3|once|TRBV4-2|NA
TGTGCCAGCAGCCCGGCCACTAGGGGGGATACGCAGTATTTT
CASSPATRGDTQYF
>TRBJ2-2|NA|TRBV4-3|NA
TGCGCCAGCAGCCAAGATCCAGGGAACACCGGGGAGCTGTTTTTT
CASSQDPGNTGELFF
>TRBJ1-4|NA|TRBV28|NA
TGTGCCAGCAGTTTGGGGCAGCATCATGAAAAACTGTTTTTT
CASSLGQHHEKLFF
>TRBJ1-1|NA|TRBV28|NA
TGTGCCAGCAGTCCCCTCAGGGGCTTCACTGAAGCTTTCTTT
CASSPLRGFTEAFF
>TRBJ2-7|NA|TRBV7-2|NA
TGTGCCAGCAGCCGGGACTGGCGCTCTACCCTCGAGCAGTACTTC
CASSRDWRSTLEQYF
>TRBJ1-2|NA|TRBV5-4|TRBD1
TGTGCCAGCAGCTTTGACAGGGGCGGAGGGGGCTACACCTTC
CASSFDRGGGGYTF
>TRBJ2-1|NA|TRBV7-6|NA
TGTGCCAGCAGCATTGAGGCCCACCAAAGCAATGAGCAGTTCTTC
CASSIEAHQSNEQFF
>TRBJ1-5|NA|TRBV28|NA
TGTGCCAGCATCAGTTCAGGCAATCAGCCCCAGCATTTT
CASISSGNQPQHF
>TRBJ2-2|NA|TRBV24-1|TRBD1
TGTGCCACCAAGAGACAGGGGGGCACCGGGGAGCTGTTTTTT
CATKRQGGTGELFF
>TRBJ2-1|NA|TRBV3-1/TRBV3-2|NA
TGTGCCAGCAGCCCCCCGTGGAGTCTACATGGCAATGAGCAGTTCTTC
CASSPPWSLHGNEQFF
>TRBJ2-7|NA|TRBV4-3|TRBD2
TGCGCCAGCAGCCAAGCCTCAGGACTAGCGGGAGCCTCTTACGAGCAGTACTTC
CASSQASGLAGASYEQYF
>TRBJ2-2|NA|TRBV9|TRBD2
TGTGCCAGCAGCGGCCATAGCGGGAAGGTCACCGGGGAGCTGTTTTTT
CASSGHSGKVTGELFF
>TRBJ1-1|NA|TRBV19|TRBD1
TGTGCCAGTAGGGACAACAGGGGGAACACTGAAGCTTTCTTT
CASRDNRGNTEAFF
>TRBJ2-7|NA|TRBV18|TRBD2
TGTGCCAGCTCACCACCGCTGGGAGCGGGAACTTTCTACGAGCAGTACTTC
CASSPPLGAGTFYEQYF
>TRBJ2-4|NA|TRBV7-3|TRBD1
TGTGCCAGCAGCTCGACAGGGGGCGAAGCTGAAAACATTCAGTACTTC
CASSSTGGEAENIQYF
>TRBJ2-3|NA|TRBV28|TRBD2
TGTGCCAGGAATCTAGCGGGAGTAACAGATACGCAGTATTTT
CARNLAGVTDTQYF
>TRBJ2-7|NA|TRBV23-1|TRBD1
TGCGCCAGCAGTACCTCGGACAGGGACGAGCAGTACTTC
CASSTSDRDEQYF
>TRBJ1-5|once|TRBV5-4|TRBD1
TGTGCCAGCAGCTTGGGACCGGGACAGGGGTTTTATCAGCCCCAGCATTTT
CASSLGPGQGFYQPQHF
>TRBJ1-4|once|TRBV30|NA
TGTGCCTGGAGTGACCCCTTGGGGGCCCTTAGGGAAAAACTGTTTTTT
CAWSDPLGALREKLFF
>TRBJ1-1|NA|TRBV7-2|TRBD1
TGTGCCAGCAGCTGGGGGACAGGGGTGAACACTGAAGCTTTCTTT
CASSWGTGVNTEAFF
>TRBJ1-5|NA|TRBV5-6|NA
TGTGCCAGCAGCTTGGGCGGCCGGTCAAATCAGCCCCAGCATTTT
CASSLGGRSNQPQHF
>TRBJ2-3|NA|TRBV27|TRBD2
TGTGCCAGCAGTTGGGGACTAGGCACAGATACGCAGTATTTT
CASSWGLGTDTQYF
>TRBJ2-1|NA|TRBV28|NA
TGTGCCAGCAGTTTACGGGGGAACCCGGGGTACAATGAGCAGTTCTTC
CASSLRGNPGYNEQFF
>TRBJ1-6|NA|TRBV5-1|NA
TGCGCCAGCAGCTACGGCCGGGGGATTGGGTCACCCCTCCACTTT
CASSYGRGIGSPLHF
>TRBJ1-3|NA|TRBV5-1|NA
TGCGCCAGCAGCTTGGATTCAGGGGCATCTGGAAACACCATATATTTT
CASSLDSGASGNTIYF
>TRBJ2-3|NA|TRBV7-3|TRBD2
TGTGCCAGCAGCTTAGAGAGTTTCCGGACTAGCGTGGATACGCAGTATTTT
CASSLESFRTSVDTQYF
>TRBJ2-5|NA|TRBV7-2|NA
TGTGCCAGCAGCTCTCTTCCACAGGGTATTAGTGAGACCCAGTACTTC
CASSSLPQGISETQYF
>TRBJ2-7|NA|TRBV4-2|TRBD2
TGTGCCAGCAGCCCGGGACTAGCGGGAGTTCTTAGAAAGTACTTC
CASSPGLAGVLRKYF
>TRBJ1-4|NA|TRBV27|TRBD1
TGTGCCAGCAACCCGACAGGGGGCGGTGAAAAACTGTTTTTT
CASNPTGGGEKLFF
>TRBJ2-2|NA|TRBV24-1|TRBD1
TGTGCCACCAGTGGGACAGGGAACACCGGGGAGCTGTTTTTT
CATSGTGNTGELFF
>TRBJ2-1|NA|TRBV28|TRBD1
TGTGCCAGCAGTCCTCCGGGACAGCGATACAATGAGCAGTTCTTC
CASSPPGQRYNEQFF
>TRBJ2-7|NA|TRBV24-1|TRBD1
TGTGCCACCGGGGCCGGGACAGGTTCCTACGAGCAGTACTTC
CATGAGTGSYEQYF
>TRBJ2-3|NA|TRBV5-6|NA
TGTGCCAGCAGTATAGCTCCAGCGAGCACAGATACGCAGTATTTT
CASSIAPASTDTQYF
>TRBJ2-5|NA|TRBV27|NA
TGTGCCAGCAGTTTACGGAGCGCACAAGAGACCCAGTACTTC
CASSLRSAQETQYF